The 28 T cell receptor beta chains below were found in one sample sequenced in a study of glioma-infiltrating T cells after dendritic cell vaccination. Time point specified: after dendritic cell vaccination, including at tumor progression/relapse. Repertoires were generated with immunoSEQ multiplex PCR, while TCRdb's copy carries only in-frame clones and drops some. The profile shows about 99,000 clones, 80% of them singletons. Specimen: blood, collected after dendritic cell vaccination. The origin of the receptors is a human donor with glioblastoma.

The chain's CDR3 is CASSTSGFSAGYTF. The CDR3, as DNA: TGCGCCAGCAGCACCTCGGGGTTTTCGGCTGGCTACACCTTC. V usage is TRBV5-1 and J usage is TRBJ1-2; D is unresolved. The CDR3 totals 14 residues. CDR1 is SGHRS, CDR2 YFSETQ, per germline. V was pared by 4 bases and J by 7 bases, with 17 bases between.

V gene TRBV6-5 combines with J gene TRBJ1-1; a possible D gene is TRBD1 (5 bases). The V gene's germline CDR1 is MNHEY and CDR2 SVGAGI. The CDR3 is made up of 13 amino acids. Trimming cost V 7 bases and J 1 base, with 10 bases left between them. CDR3 nucleotides: TGTGCCAGCACTAGGGGAAAGAACACTGAAGCTTTCTTT. Translating gives CASTRGKNTEAFF.

This chain links TRBV7-9 with TRBJ2-1, with a tentative D call TRBD2 (5 bases). The CDR3 consists of 14 residues. Per germline, CDR1 SEHNR and CDR2 FQNEAQ (reference sequence). V lost 1 base and J 4 bases, leaving 8 bases between the germline ends. The CDR3 DNA reads as TGTGCCAGCAGCTTAGACCGGGGATACAATGAGCAGTTCTTC. Amino acids: CASSLDRGYNEQFF. The full variable domain, rest sourced from reference TRBV7-9 and TRBJ2-1, is DTGVSQNPRHKITKRGQNVTFRCDPISEHNRLYWYRQTLGQGPEFLTYFQNEAQLEKSRLLSDRFSAERPKGSFSTLEIQRTEQGDSAMYLCASSLDRGYNEQFFGPGTRLTVL.

The gene calls are TRBV19 and TRBJ2-3, with no clear D. The V and J ends lost 5 bases and 0 bases respectively, with 15 bases between them. This CDR3 comprises 16 residues. CDR1 LNHDA and CDR2 SQIVND come from the germline V gene (reference sequence). CDR3 nucleotides: TGTGCCAGTAGTGACCTACAGTCAACTAGCACAGATACGCAGTATTTT. Protein: CASSDLQSTSTDTQYF.

J is TRBJ2-5 and V is TRBV6-5, with 10 positions matching TRBD1. The tail of the sequence fits TRBJ2-7 better, so the J call may be wrong. Germline V gives CDR1 MNHEY, CDR2 SVGAGI. CDR3 size: 15 residues. In nucleotides, the CDR3 is TGTGCCAGCAGGGTCGGGACAGGGGCTACCTACGAGCAGTACTTC. Protein: CASRVGTGATYEQYF.

The V gene is TRBV7-3, the J gene TRBJ1-1; no reliable D call. The CDR3 is 13 amino acids. V dropped 1 base and J dropped 3 bases, with 6 bases sitting between them. Germline V gene sequence: CDR1 SGHTA, CDR2 FQGTGA. The CDR3 sequence is CASSLNSDTEAFF. DNA of the CDR3: TGTGCCAGCAGCTTAAACTCGGACACTGAAGCTTTCTTT. The full variable domain, rest sourced from reference TRBV7-3 and TRBJ1-1, is GAGVSQTPSNKVTEKGKYVELRCDPISGHTALYWYRQSLGQGPEFLIYFQGTGAADDSGLPNDRFFAVRPEGSVSTLKIQRTERGDSAVYLCASSLNSDTEAFFGQGTRLTVV.

The chain recombines TRBV5-4 with TRBJ1-5; D may be TRBD1 (5 bases). The CDR3 totals 13 residues. Germline V gene data show CDR1 as SGHNT and CDR2 as YYREEE (reference sequence). Trimming stripped 4 bases from V and 6 bases from J, with 11 bases between. The CDR3 sequence: CASSPGLAQPQHF. CDR3 DNA: TGTGCCAGCAGCCCAGGGCTTGCTCAGCCCCAGCATTTT.

The CDR3 nucleotides read TGTGCCAGCAGCTCCCCCTCCCTCCGACTGTACTTC. Translation gives CASSSPSLRLYF. This chain joins TRBV7-9 and TRBJ2-7; D is uncertain. Per germline, CDR1 SEHNR and CDR2 FQNEAQ (reference sequence). The CDR3 sequence is 12 residues long. Trimming removed 4 bases at V and 12 bases at J, with 16 bases between.

This chain uses TRBV27 with TRBJ2-3, with 7 positions matching TRBD1. Germline V CDR1 and CDR2: MNHEY, SMNVEV (reference sequence). This CDR3 region has 14 residues. With 5 bases clipped from V and 9 bases from J, the junction kept 11 bases outside the gene matches. Here the CDR3 reads CASSAHPDRETQYF. CDR3 DNA: TGTGCCAGCAGTGCTCACCCCGACAGGGAAACGCAGTATTTT.

The chain uses TRBV5-6 and TRBJ2-1; D call uncertain. The CDR3 runs 15 residues. Trimming pared 1 base from V and 8 bases from J, leaving 16 bases between. Germline V CDR1 and CDR2: SGHDT, YYEEEE. The CDR3 DNA sequence: TGTGCCAGCAGCTTGACTCTGCTTCTGTCCCATGAGCAGTTCTTC. Residues: CASSLTLLLSHEQFF.

This chain links TRBV29-1 with TRBJ1-1, with 7 bases that match TRBD1. CDR1 SQVTM and CDR2 ANQGSEA come from the germline V gene. Trimming took 3 bases from V and 5 from J; bases not matched to a gene: 6. CDR3 length equals 13 residues. In nucleotides, the CDR3 is TGCAGCGTTGAGAAACAGGGGAAAACTGAAGCTTTCTTT. It yields the protein CSVEKQGKTEAFF.

V gene TRBV19 combines with J gene TRBJ2-3; TRBD2 aligns across 12 bases. CDR1 is LNHDA, CDR2 SQIVND, per germline (reference sequence). CDR3 size: 16 residues. V lost 5 bases, J lost 3 bases, and 6 bases stayed unmatched. DNA for the CDR3: TGTGCCAGTAGTCCCCTAGCGGGGGGGCTGACAGATACGCAGTATTTT. This encodes CASSPLAGGLTDTQYF.

This sequence joins TRBV19 and TRBJ2-7; maybe TRBD2 (7 bases). The CDR3 contains 17 residues. Germline values: CDR1 LNHDA, CDR2 SQIVND (reference sequence). The ends were cut back, 1 base at V and 0 bases at J, with 16 bases in the middle. The CDR3 sequence is CASSIARGGDNSYEQYF. For the CDR3, the DNA is TGTGCCAGTAGTATAGCCCGAGGGGGGGACAACTCCTACGAGCAGTACTTC. Supplemented by reference TRBV19 and TRBJ2-7, the full variable domain reads DGGITQSPKYLFRKEGQNVTLSCEQNLNHDAMYWYRQDPGQGLRLIYYSQIVNDFQKGDIAEGYSVSREKKESFPLTVTSAQKNPTAFYLCASSIARGGDNSYEQYFGPGTRLTVT.

This chain joins TRBV5-1 and TRBJ2-2, with 7 bases matching TRBD2. Germline V gene sequence: CDR1 SGHRS, CDR2 YFSETQ. With V trimmed by 4 bases and J by 0 bases, 12 bases remained unmatched. The CDR3 is made up of 18 amino acids. The DNA for the CDR3 is TGCGCCAGCAGCAACCTAGCGGACCGTCTCGCGAACACCGGGGAGCTGTTTTTT. This gives the protein CASSNLADRLANTGELFF.

This clone was counted between two and nine times. The rearrangement links TRBV6-1 to TRBJ2-7; D uncertain. V was cut by 4 bases and J by 2 bases, with 9 bases left in between. CDR1 and CDR2 from the germline V gene are MNHNS and SASEGT. This CDR3 comprises 13 residues. DNA for the CDR3: TGTGCCAGCAGTGTTGTACAAGCCTACGAGCAGTACTTC. Amino acid sequence: CASSVVQAYEQYF.

V and J are TRBV18 and TRBJ1-2; 7 bases are shared with TRBD1. Germline loops: CDR1 KGHSH, CDR2 LQKENI. The CDR3 loop spans 14 amino acids. V lost 6 bases, J lost 7 bases, and 11 bases stayed unmatched. The CDR3 protein is CASSLGEGGFGYTF. CDR3 in DNA: TGTGCCAGCTCCCTGGGGGAAGGGGGCTTTGGCTACACCTTC.

This rearrangement joins TRBV5-6 to TRBJ2-7; possible D gene TRBD1, 6 bases. The germline V and J ends were trimmed by 3 bases and 12 bases, with 22 bases remaining between them. The CDR3 covers 14 residues. Germline V gene data show CDR1 as SGHDT and CDR2 as YYEEEE. The CDR3 loop reads CASSSPDRGPFRYF. In DNA, the CDR3 is TGTGCCAGCAGCTCTCCGGACAGAGGTCCTTTTAGGTACTTC. Supplemented by reference TRBV5-6 and TRBJ2-7, the full variable domain reads DAGVTQSPTHLIKTRGQQVTLRCSPKSGHDTVSWYQQALGQGPQFIFQYYEEEERQRGNFPDRFSGHQFPNYSSELNVNALLLGDSALYLCASSSPDRGPFRYFGPGTRLTVT.

This clone was seen more than once but under ten times. The chain employs TRBV25-1 and TRBJ1-2, with 9 bases aligning to TRBD1. The germline V gene has CDR1 MGHDK and CDR2 SYGVNS. The CDR3 runs 14 residues. J was trimmed by 1 base and V by 9 bases; bases with no gene match: 6. CDR3: CASGPTGGNYGYTF. CDR3 bases: TGTGCCAGTGGCCCGACAGGGGGTAACTATGGCTACACCTTC.

This clone was observed once. The chain recombines TRBV29-1 with TRBJ1-1, with a tentative D call TRBD1 (6 bases). Trimming took 4 bases from V and 2 from J, leaving 8 bases between them. Per germline, CDR1 SQVTM and CDR2 ANQGSEA. This CDR3 is 12 amino acids long. CDR3 sequence: CSVAGGNTEAFF. In DNA form, the CDR3 reads TGCAGCGTTGCGGGGGGCAACACTGAAGCTTTCTTT.

The chain is built from TRBV19 and TRBJ1-5; no clear D. The CDR3 totals 14 residues. V lost 3 bases, J lost 9 bases, and 15 bases lay in between. CDR1 and CDR2 from the germline V gene are LNHDA and SQIVND (reference sequence). CDR3 region: CASSMWERLWPQHF. The CDR3 nucleotides read TGTGCCAGTAGTATGTGGGAACGACTATGGCCCCAGCATTTT.

The CDR3 loop reads CASSPVSANYGYTF. The CDR3 DNA sequence: TGTGCCAGCAGTCCCGTGAGCGCTAACTATGGCTACACCTTC. The chain has TRBV6-1 and TRBJ1-2; D is unclear. Germline V gives CDR1 MNHNS, CDR2 SASEGT. This CDR3 has 14 amino acids. Trimming shortened V by 5 bases and J by 0 bases, and 10 bases separated the two germline ends.

The gene calls are TRBV6-5 and TRBJ1-2; D remains ambiguous. The ends were cut back, 6 bases at V and 8 bases at J, with 22 bases in the middle. Germline loops: CDR1 MNHEY, CDR2 SVGAGI. This CDR3 region has 15 residues. The CDR3 sequence: CASRPFSRVDAGYTF. The CDR3 DNA sequence: TGTGCCAGCAGGCCCTTTTCGCGGGTTGATGCGGGCTACACCTTC.

The rearrangement links TRBV30 to TRBJ1-6; D gene unclear. Germline values: CDR1 GTSNPN, CDR2 SVGIG (reference sequence). V lost 1 base and J lost 7, with 14 bases in between. The CDR3 length is 15 residues. The CDR3, as DNA: TGTGCCTGGAGTGAGCGGACCGAACGAAATTCACCCCTCCACTTT. The encoded protein is CAWSERTERNSPLHF.

This clone was seen only once. This chain links TRBV2 with TRBJ2-1, with 11 bases identical to TRBD2. V was clipped by 4 bases and J by 4 bases; unmatched bases: 3. The CDR3 is made up of 15 amino acids. Germline values: CDR1 SNHLY, CDR2 FYNNEI. DNA for the CDR3: TGTGCCAGCAGTGGACTAGCGGGACCATACAATGAGCAGTTCTTC. The encoded protein is CASSGLAGPYNEQFF.

The chain has TRBV12-5 and TRBJ2-3; 8 nucleotides align to TRBD2. The J segment lost 6 bases and the V segment lost 2 bases, leaving 13 bases of the junction unmatched. Germline assignment: CDR1 LGHNT and CDR2 FRNRAP. This CDR3 has 17 residues. As DNA, the CDR3 is TGTGCTAGTGGTTTGATCACCGGTAGCGGGAATCCTGATACGCAGTATTTT. Protein product: CASGLITGSGNPDTQYF.

This clone came up a few times. This chain connects TRBV5-1 to TRBJ1-2; D is ambiguous. The CDR3 runs to 14 residues. The germline CDR1 and CDR2 sequences are SGHRS and YFSETQ. The V gene lost 7 bases and the J gene lost 4 bases, with 17 bases spanning the gap. CDR3 in DNA: TGCGCCAGCGCCGCGGCCTTTATCTTCTATGGCTACACCTTC. Its translation: CASAAAFIFYGYTF.

The chain has TRBV18 and TRBJ2-5, with 9 bases aligning to TRBD2. V lost 2 bases and J lost 1; bases outside the gene matches: 5. Germline V CDR1 and CDR2: KGHSH, LQKENI. The CDR3 spans 16 residues. CDR3 amino acids: CASSPMIAGAQETQYF. The DNA for the CDR3 is TGTGCCAGCTCACCAATGATAGCGGGGGCCCAAGAGACCCAGTACTTC.

This chain uses TRBV6-6 with TRBJ2-1, with 8 bases matching TRBD2. V shed 6 bases, J shed 3 bases, and the junction held 7 bases outside the gene matches. The CDR3 has 15 residues. Germline V gene lookup returns CDR1 MNHNY and CDR2 SVGAGI (reference sequence). CDR3 region: CASSISGGLYNEQFF. The DNA of the CDR3 is TGTGCCAGCAGCATCAGCGGGGGACTCTACAATGAGCAGTTCTTC.